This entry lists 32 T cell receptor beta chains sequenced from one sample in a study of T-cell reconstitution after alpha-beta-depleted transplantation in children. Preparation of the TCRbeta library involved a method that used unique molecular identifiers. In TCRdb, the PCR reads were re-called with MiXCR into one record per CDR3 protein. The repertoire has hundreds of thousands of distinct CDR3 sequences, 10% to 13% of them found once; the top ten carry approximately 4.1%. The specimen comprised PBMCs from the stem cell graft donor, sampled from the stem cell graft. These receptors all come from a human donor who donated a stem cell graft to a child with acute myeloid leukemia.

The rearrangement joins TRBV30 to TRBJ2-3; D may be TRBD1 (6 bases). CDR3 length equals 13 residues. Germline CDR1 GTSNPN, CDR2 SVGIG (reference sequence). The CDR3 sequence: CAGGHPSTDTQYF. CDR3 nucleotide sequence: TGTGCTGGGGGACACCCGAGCACAGATACGCAGTATTTT.

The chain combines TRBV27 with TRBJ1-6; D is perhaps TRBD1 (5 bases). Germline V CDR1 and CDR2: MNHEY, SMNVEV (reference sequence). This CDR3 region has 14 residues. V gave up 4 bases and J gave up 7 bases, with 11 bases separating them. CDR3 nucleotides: TGTGCCAGCAGTTGGGGGGGGGAAAATTCACCCCTCCACTTT. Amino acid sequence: CASSWGGENSPLHF.

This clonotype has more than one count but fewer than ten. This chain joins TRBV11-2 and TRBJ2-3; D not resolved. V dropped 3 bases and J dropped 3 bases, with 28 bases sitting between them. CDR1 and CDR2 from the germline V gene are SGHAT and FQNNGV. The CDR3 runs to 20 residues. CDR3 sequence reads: CASSLFPRVRIPGVTDTQYF. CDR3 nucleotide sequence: TGTGCCAGCAGCTTGTTCCCTAGGGTTAGGATTCCTGGGGTTACAGATACGCAGTATTTT.

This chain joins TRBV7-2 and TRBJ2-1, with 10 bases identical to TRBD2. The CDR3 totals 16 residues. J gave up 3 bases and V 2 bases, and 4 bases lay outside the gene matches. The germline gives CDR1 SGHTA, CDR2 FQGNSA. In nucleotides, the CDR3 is TGTGCCAGCAGCTTAAATATAGCGGGAGGCTACAATGAGCAGTTCTTC. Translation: CASSLNIAGGYNEQFF.

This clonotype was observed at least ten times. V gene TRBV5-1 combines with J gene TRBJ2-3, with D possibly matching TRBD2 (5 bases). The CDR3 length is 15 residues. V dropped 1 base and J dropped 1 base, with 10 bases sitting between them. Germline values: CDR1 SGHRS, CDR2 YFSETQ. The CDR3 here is CASSLIGVGTDTQYF. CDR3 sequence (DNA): TGCGCCAGCAGCTTGATCGGGGTTGGCACAGATACGCAGTATTTT.

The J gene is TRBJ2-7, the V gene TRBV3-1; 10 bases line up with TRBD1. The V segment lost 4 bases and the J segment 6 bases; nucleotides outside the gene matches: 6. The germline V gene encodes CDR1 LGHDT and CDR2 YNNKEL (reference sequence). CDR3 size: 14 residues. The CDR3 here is CASSPGQGKGEQYF. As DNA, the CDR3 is TGTGCCAGCAGCCCGGGACAGGGGAAGGGCGAGCAGTACTTC.

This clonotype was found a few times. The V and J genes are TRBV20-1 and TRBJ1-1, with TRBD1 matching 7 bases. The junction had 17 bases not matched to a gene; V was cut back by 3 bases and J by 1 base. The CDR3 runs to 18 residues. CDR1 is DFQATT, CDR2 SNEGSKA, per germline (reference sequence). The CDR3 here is CSARTDRTQMGPNTEAFF. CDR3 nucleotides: TGCAGTGCTAGGACGGACAGGACCCAAATGGGGCCGAACACTGAAGCTTTCTTT.

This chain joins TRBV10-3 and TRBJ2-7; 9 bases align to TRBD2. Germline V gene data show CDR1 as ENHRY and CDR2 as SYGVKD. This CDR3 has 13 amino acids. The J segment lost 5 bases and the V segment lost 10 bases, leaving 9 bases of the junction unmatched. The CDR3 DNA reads TGTGCCACCCATGGGACTAGCACCCACGAGCAGTACTTC. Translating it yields CATHGTSTHEQYF.

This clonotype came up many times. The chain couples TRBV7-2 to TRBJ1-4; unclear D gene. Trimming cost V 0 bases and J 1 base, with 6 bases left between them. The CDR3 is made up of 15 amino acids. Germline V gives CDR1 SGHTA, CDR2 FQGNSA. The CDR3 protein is CASSLAAGTNEKLFF. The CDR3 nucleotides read TGTGCCAGCAGCTTAGCGGCGGGAACTAATGAAAAACTGTTTTTT.

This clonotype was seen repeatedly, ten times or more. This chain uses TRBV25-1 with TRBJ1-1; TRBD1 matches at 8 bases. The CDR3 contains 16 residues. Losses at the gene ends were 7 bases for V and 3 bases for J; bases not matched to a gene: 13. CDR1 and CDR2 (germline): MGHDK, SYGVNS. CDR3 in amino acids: CASTSTGTGYHTEAFF. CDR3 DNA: TGTGCCAGCACCTCTACCGGGACAGGCTACCACACTGAAGCTTTCTTT.

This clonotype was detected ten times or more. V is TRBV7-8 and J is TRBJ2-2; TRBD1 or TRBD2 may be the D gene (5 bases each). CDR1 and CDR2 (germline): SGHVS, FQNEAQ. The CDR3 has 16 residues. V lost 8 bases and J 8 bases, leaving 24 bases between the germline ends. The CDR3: CASFHRDPVEVGELFF. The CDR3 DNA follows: TGTGCCAGCTTCCACCGGGACCCAGTCGAGGTTGGGGAGCTGTTTTTT.

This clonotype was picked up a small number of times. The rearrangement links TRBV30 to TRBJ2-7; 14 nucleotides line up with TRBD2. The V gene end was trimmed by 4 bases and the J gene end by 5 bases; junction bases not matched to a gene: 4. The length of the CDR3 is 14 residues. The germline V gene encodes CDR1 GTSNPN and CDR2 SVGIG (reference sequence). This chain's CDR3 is CAWIAGLAGDEQYF. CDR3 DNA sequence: TGTGCCTGGATTGCGGGACTAGCGGGAGACGAGCAGTACTTC.

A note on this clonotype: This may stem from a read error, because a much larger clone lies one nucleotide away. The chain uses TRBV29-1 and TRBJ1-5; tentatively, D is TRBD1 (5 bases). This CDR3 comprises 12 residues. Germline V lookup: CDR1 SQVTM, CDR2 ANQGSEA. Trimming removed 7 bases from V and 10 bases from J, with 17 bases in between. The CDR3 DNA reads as TGCAGCGCTAGTCACGGGGGTCATCCCCAGCATTTT. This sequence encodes CSASHGGHPQHF.

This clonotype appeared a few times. CDR3 in amino acids: CASSAGGGGKNIQYF. The CDR3, as DNA: TGTGCCAGCAGCGCGGGTGGGGGTGGCAAAAACATTCAGTACTTC. The chain recombines TRBV6-1 with TRBJ2-4; D is possibly TRBD1 or TRBD2 (5 bases each). CDR3 length: 15 amino acids. The germline gives CDR1 MNHNS, CDR2 SASEGT. The V end lost 6 bases, the J end lost 3 bases, and 15 bases lay between the germline ends.

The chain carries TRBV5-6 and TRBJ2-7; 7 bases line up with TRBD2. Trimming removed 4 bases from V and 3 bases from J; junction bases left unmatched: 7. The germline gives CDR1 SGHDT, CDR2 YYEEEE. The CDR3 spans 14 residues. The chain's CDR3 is CASSQFASGYEQYF. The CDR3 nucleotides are TGTGCCAGCAGCCAGTTCGCTAGCGGCTACGAGCAGTACTTC.

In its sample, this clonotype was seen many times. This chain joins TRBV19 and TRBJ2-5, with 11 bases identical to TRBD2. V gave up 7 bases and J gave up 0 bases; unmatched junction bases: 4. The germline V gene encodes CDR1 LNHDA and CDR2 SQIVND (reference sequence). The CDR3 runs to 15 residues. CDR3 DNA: TGTGCCAGTAAAGCGACTAGCGGGGACCAAGAGACCCAGTACTTC. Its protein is CASKATSGDQETQYF.

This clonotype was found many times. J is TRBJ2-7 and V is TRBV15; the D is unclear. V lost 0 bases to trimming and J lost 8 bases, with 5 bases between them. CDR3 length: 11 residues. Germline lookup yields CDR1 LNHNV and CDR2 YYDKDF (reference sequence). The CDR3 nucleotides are TGTGCCACCAGCAGAGATGTCAAGCAGTACTTC. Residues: CATSRDVKQYF.

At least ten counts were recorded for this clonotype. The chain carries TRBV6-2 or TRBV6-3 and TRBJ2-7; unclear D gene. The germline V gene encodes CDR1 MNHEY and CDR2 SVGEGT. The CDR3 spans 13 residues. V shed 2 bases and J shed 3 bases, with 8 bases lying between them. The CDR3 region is CASSYLSGYEQYF. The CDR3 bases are TGTGCCAGCAGTTACCTTTCCGGCTACGAGCAGTACTTC.

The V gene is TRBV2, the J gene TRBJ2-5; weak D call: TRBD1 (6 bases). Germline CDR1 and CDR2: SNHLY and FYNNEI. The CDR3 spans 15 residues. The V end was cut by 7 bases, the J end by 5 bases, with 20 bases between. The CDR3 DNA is TGTGCCAGCAAAGTAACCGGGACATACAGGGAGACCCAGTACTTC. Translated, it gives CASKVTGTYRETQYF.

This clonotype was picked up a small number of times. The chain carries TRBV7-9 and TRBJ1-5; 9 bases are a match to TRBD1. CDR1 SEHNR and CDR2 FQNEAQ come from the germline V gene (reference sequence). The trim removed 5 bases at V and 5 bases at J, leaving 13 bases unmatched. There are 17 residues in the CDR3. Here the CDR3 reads CASSRFPGTGSYQPQHF. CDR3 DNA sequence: TGTGCCAGCAGCCGTTTCCCCGGGACAGGGAGCTATCAGCCCCAGCATTTT.

CDR3: CASSVLETNEQFF. In nucleotides, the CDR3 is TGTGCCAGCAGCGTACTAGAAACCAATGAGCAGTTCTTC. The chain recombines TRBV9 with TRBJ2-1; no reliable D call. Germline values: CDR1 SGDLS, CDR2 YYNGEE. Trimming pared 1 base from V and 6 bases from J, leaving 8 bases between. The CDR3 is 13 residues long.

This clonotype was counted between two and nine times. The CDR3 here is CASSYKGTRTGELFF. CDR3 bases: TGTGCCAGCAGTTACAAGGGGACGCGCACCGGGGAGCTGTTTTTT. The chain links TRBV6-5 to TRBJ2-2; D possibly uses TRBD1 or TRBD2 (5 bases each). V gave up 2 bases and J gave up 4 bases, with 11 bases separating them. The CDR3 length is 15 residues. Germline V gene lookup returns CDR1 MNHEY and CDR2 SVGAGI.

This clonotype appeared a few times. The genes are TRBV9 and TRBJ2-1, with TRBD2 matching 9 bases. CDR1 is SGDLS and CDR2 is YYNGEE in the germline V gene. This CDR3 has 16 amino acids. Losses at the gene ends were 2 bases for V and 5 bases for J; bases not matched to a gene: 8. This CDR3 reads CASSVTAGGPNNEQFF. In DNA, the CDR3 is TGTGCCAGCAGCGTCACAGCGGGAGGACCTAACAATGAGCAGTTCTTC. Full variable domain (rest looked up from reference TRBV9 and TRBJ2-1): DSGVTQTPKHLITATGQRVTLRCSPRSGDLSVYWYQQSLDQGLQFLIQYYNGEERAKGNILERFSAQQFPDLHSELNLSSLELGDSALYFCASSVTAGGPNNEQFFGPGTRLTVL.

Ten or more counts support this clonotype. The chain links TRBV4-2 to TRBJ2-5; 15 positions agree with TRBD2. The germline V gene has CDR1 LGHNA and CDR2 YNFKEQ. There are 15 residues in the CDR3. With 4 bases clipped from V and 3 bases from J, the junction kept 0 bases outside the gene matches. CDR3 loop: CASSRTSGREETQYF. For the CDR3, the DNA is TGTGCCAGCAGCCGGACTAGCGGGAGGGAAGAGACCCAGTACTTC.

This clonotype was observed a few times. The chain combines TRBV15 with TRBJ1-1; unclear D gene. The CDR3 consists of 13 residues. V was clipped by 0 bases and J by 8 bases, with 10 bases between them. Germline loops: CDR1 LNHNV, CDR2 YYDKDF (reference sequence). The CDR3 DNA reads TGTGCCACCAGCAGAGAGAGGGCGGGAGAAGCTTTCTTT. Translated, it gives CATSRERAGEAFF.

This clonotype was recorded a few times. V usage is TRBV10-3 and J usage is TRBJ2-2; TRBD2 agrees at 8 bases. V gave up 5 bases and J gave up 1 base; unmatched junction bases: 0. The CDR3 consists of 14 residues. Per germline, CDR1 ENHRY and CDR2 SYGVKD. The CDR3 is CAISSGGNTGELFF. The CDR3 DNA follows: TGTGCCATCAGTAGCGGGGGGAACACCGGGGAGCTGTTTTTT.

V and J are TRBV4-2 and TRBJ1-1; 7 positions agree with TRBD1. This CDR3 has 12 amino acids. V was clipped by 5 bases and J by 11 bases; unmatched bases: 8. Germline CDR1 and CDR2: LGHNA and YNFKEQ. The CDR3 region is CASSAMQGGAFF. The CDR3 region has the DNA TGTGCCAGCAGCGCGATGCAGGGGGGTGCTTTCTTT.

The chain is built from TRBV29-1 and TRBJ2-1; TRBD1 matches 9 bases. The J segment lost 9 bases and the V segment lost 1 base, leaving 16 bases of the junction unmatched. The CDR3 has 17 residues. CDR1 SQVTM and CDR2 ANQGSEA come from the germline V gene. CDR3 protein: CSVEGLPGQGRRGEQFF. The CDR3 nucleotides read TGCAGCGTTGAAGGGTTGCCGGGACAGGGAAGGAGGGGTGAGCAGTTCTTC.

CDR3 nucleotides: TGTGCCAGCAGCTTACACTTTAGCGGGAGGACCTACAATGAGCAGTTCTTC. Its protein is CASSLHFSGRTYNEQFF. The chain recombines TRBV7-2 with TRBJ2-1; 10 bases line up with TRBD2. Looked up from germline, CDR1 is SGHTA and CDR2 is FQGNSA. The J segment lost 2 bases and the V segment lost 2 bases, leaving 6 bases of the junction unmatched. The length of the CDR3 is 17 residues.

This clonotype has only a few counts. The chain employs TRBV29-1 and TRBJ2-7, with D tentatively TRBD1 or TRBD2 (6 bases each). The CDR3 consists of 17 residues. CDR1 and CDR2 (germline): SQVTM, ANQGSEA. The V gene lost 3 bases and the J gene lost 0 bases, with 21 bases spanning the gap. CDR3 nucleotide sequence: TGCAGCGTTGAGTCGGGGGCCCTAGAGGATGACTCCTACGAGCAGTACTTC. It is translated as CSVESGALEDDSYEQYF.

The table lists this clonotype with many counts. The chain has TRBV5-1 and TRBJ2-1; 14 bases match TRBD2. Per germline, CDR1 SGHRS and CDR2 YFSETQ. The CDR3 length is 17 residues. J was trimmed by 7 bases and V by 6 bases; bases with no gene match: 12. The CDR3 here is CASTFEPGTSGRNEQFF. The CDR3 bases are TGCGCCAGCACGTTCGAACCCGGGACTAGCGGGAGAAATGAGCAGTTCTTC.

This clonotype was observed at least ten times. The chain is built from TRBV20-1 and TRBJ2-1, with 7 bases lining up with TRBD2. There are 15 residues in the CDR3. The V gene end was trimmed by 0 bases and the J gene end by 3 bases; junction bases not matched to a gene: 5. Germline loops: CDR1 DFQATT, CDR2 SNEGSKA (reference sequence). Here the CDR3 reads CSARDRGLDYNEQFF. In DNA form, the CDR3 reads TGCAGTGCTAGAGATCGAGGACTAGACTACAATGAGCAGTTCTTC.